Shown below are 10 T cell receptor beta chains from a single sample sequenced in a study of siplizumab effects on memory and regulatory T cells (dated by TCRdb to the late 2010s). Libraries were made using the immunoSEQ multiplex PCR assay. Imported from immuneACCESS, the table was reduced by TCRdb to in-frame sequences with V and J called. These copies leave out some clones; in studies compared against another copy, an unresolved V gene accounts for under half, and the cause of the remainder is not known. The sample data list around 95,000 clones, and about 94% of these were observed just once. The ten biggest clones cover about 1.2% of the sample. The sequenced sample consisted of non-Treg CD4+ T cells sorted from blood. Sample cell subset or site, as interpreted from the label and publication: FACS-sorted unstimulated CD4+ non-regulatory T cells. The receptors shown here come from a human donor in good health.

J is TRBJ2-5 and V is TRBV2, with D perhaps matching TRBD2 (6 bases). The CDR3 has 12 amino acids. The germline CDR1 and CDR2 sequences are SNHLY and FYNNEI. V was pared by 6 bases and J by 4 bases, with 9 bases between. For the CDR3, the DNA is TGTGCCAGCAGGCTCGGGGGAGAGACCCAGTACTTC. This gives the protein CASRLGGETQYF.

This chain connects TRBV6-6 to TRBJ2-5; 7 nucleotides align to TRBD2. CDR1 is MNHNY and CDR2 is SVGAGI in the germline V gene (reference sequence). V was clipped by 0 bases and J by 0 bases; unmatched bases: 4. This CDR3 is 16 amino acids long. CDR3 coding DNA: TGTGCCAGCAGTTACTCGAAGCTAGCGGACCAAGAGACCCAGTACTTC. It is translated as CASSYSKLADQETQYF.

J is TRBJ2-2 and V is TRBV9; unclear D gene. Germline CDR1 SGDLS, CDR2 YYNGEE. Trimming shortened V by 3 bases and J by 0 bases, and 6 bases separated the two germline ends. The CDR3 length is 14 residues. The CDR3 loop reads CASSGLPNTGELFF. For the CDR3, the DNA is TGTGCCAGCAGCGGACTCCCGAACACCGGGGAGCTGTTTTTT.

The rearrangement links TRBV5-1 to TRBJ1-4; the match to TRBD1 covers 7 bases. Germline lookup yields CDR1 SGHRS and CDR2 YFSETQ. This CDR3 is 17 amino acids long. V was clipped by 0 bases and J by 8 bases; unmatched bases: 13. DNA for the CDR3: TGCGCCAGCAGCTTGGCCTTTGGTGGGACAGTAGCCGAAAAACTGTTTTTT. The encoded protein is CASSLAFGGTVAEKLFF.

CDR3 amino acids: CASSPLRDRVGEQYF. CDR3 coding DNA: TGTGCCAGCAGCCCCCTCCGGGACAGGGTGGGCGAGCAGTACTTC. The chain combines TRBV27 with TRBJ2-7; 9 bases fit TRBD1. CDR1 and CDR2 from the germline V gene are MNHEY and SMNVEV (reference sequence). This CDR3 has 15 residues. Trimming took 6 bases from V and 6 from J; bases not matched to a gene: 12.

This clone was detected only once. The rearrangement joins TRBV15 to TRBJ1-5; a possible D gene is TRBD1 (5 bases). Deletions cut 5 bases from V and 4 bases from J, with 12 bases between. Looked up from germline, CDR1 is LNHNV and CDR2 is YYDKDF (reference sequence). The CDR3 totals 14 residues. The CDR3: CATSWGGGNQPQHF. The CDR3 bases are TGTGCCACCAGCTGGGGCGGCGGGAATCAGCCCCAGCATTTT.

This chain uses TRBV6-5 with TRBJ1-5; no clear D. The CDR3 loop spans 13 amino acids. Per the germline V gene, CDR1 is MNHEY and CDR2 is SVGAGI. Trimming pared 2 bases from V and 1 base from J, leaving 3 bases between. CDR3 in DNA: TGTGCCAGCAGTTACAGGAGCAATCAGCCCCAGCATTTT. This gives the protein CASSYRSNQPQHF.

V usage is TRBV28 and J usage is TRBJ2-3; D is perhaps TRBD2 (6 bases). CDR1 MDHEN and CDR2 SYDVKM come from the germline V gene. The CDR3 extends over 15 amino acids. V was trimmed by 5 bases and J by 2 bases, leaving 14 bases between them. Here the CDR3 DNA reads TGTGCCAGCAGTAGTGGCGGGGCCCTCACAGATACGCAGTATTTT. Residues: CASSSGGALTDTQYF.

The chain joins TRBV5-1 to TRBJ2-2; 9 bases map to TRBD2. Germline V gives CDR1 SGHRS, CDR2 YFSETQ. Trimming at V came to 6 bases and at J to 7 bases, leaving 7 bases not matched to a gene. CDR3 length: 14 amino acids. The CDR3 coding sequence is TGCGCCAGCAAATCCCTAGCGGGATACGGGGAGCTGTTTTTT. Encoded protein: CASKSLAGYGELFF.

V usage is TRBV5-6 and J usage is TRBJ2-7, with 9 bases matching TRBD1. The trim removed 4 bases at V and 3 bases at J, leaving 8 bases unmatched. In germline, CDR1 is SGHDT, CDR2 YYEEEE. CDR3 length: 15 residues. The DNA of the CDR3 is TGTGCCAGCAGCCGGACCGGGACAGGGTTCTACGAGCAGTACTTC. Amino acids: CASSRTGTGFYEQYF.